The 30 T cell receptor beta chains listed next were all sequenced from one sample in a study of cytomegalovirus exposure and HLA in healthy donors. PCR was performed using 60 Vbeta and 13 Jbeta primers. The assay was immunoSEQ multiplex PCR, and TCRdb's table has in-frame clones only and misses some. The profile covers fewer than 200,000 clones, with approximately 80% appearing a single time and approximately 0.51% taken by the ten largest. The material sequenced was PBMCs. Every receptor here comes from a woman in her forties or fifties in good health and CMV-seronegative.

This clone has just a few counts. The V gene is TRBV7-2, the J gene TRBJ1-3; D is uncertain. This CDR3 region has 13 residues. V lost 2 bases and J 2 bases, leaving 4 bases between the germline ends. CDR1 and CDR2 (germline): SGHTA, FQGNSA. The CDR3 region has the DNA TGTGCCAGCAGCTTATCAACTGGAAACACCATATATTTT. It translates to CASSLSTGNTIYF.

The gene calls are TRBV11-1 and TRBJ2-7; D is unclear. Trimming took 6 bases from V and 0 from J, leaving 12 bases between them. The germline CDR1 and CDR2 sequences are SGHAT and FQDESV (reference sequence). The CDR3 extends over 14 amino acids. The CDR3 nucleotides read TGTGCCAGCAGGCGGAGCGCCAGCTCCTACGAGCAGTACTTC. It specifies CASRRSASSYEQYF.

The rearrangement joins TRBV11-1 to TRBJ2-5; possible D gene TRBD1, 6 bases. In germline, CDR1 is SGHAT, CDR2 FQDESV (reference sequence). V was cut by 5 bases and J by 1 base, with 14 bases left in between. The CDR3 runs 15 residues. CDR3 sequence: CASSPRPGVQETQYF. CDR3 nucleotide sequence: TGTGCCAGCAGCCCCCGGCCAGGGGTCCAAGAGACCCAGTACTTC.

The V gene is TRBV29-1, the J gene TRBJ2-5; D might be TRBD2 (6 bases). The ends were cut back, 4 bases at V and 4 bases at J, with 16 bases in the middle. The CDR3 runs 14 residues. Germline-derived CDR1 and CDR2 are SQVTM and ANQGSEA. The CDR3 sequence is CSVGPNGGGETQYF. CDR3 bases: TGCAGCGTTGGGCCCAACGGGGGTGGAGAGACCCAGTACTTC.

The chain couples TRBV2 to TRBJ1-5; TRBD1 might be the D (5 bases). Germline V gene lookup returns CDR1 SNHLY and CDR2 FYNNEI. The ends were cut back, 6 bases at V and 4 bases at J, with 22 bases in the middle. The CDR3 is 17 amino acids. CDR3 region: CASSETRSRGWNQPQHF. The CDR3 nucleotides read TGTGCCAGCAGCGAAACCCGAAGTAGGGGTTGGAATCAGCCCCAGCATTTT.

V and J are TRBV6-5 and TRBJ2-3, with unresolved D. Trimming shortened V by 4 bases and J by 2 bases, and 4 bases separated the two germline ends. The germline CDR1 and CDR2 sequences are MNHEY and SVGAGI. CDR3 size: 12 residues. CDR3 sequence (DNA): TGTGCCAGCAGTTCTTTCACAGATACGCAGTATTTT. Translating it yields CASSSFTDTQYF.

The chain has TRBV10-1 and TRBJ2-1; 8 bases match TRBD2. The germline V gene has CDR1 WNHNN and CDR2 SYGVQD (reference sequence). CDR3 length: 16 amino acids. With 4 bases clipped from V and 7 bases from J, the junction kept 12 bases outside the gene matches. The CDR3, as DNA: TGCGCCAGCAGTGCCGGCCTAGCGGGTACTGGGAATGAGCAGTTCTTC. It is translated as CASSAGLAGTGNEQFF.

The chain recombines TRBV5-4 with TRBJ2-1; 9 bases map to TRBD1. Germline assignment: CDR1 SGHNT and CDR2 YYREEE (reference sequence). CDR3 length: 15 residues. Germline trimming cut 4 bases from V and 5 bases from J; bases unmatched to any gene: 7. The CDR3 region is CASSKGTGPDNEQFF. The CDR3 coding sequence is TGTGCCAGCAGCAAAGGGACAGGGCCCGACAATGAGCAGTTCTTC.

V gene TRBV25-1 combines with J gene TRBJ2-1, with D maybe TRBD1 (5 bases). Trimming removed 7 bases at V and 5 bases at J, with 12 bases between. The CDR3 has 13 amino acids. CDR1 MGHDK and CDR2 SYGVNS come from the germline V gene. The CDR3 coding sequence is TGTGCCAGCAATAGGGGTTTGAACAATGAGCAGTTCTTC. It codes for CASNRGLNNEQFF.

This clone appeared once. DNA of the CDR3: TGTGCCAGCAGTCAACAGATCCCGCCCTACGAGCAGTACTTC. Encoded protein: CASSQQIPPYEQYF. The chain is built from TRBV6-6 and TRBJ2-7; D not resolved. CDR1 and CDR2 (germline): MNHNY, SVGAGI (reference sequence). Trimming removed 5 bases from V and 2 bases from J, with 13 bases in between. This CDR3 comprises 14 residues.

In DNA, the CDR3 is TGTGCCAGCAGTAGGACAGGCGGCCTCTACGAGCAGTACTTC. Protein: CASSRTGGLYEQYF. The chain recombines TRBV27 with TRBJ2-7; the match to TRBD1 covers 7 bases. The CDR3 extends over 14 amino acids. Per germline, CDR1 MNHEY and CDR2 SMNVEV (reference sequence). Unmatched junction bases numbered 7, after V lost 5 bases and J lost 3 bases.

This chain links TRBV11-2 with TRBJ1-2; D remains unclear. The CDR3 has 14 amino acids. V dropped 4 bases and J dropped 6 bases, with 15 bases sitting between them. Germline V gene lookup returns CDR1 SGHAT and CDR2 FQNNGV. This CDR3 is CASSSPTQANGYTF. CDR3 DNA sequence: TGTGCCAGCAGCTCCCCCACGCAGGCTAATGGCTACACCTTC.

Turning to this clone: An end of the junction does not agree with germline; a read error may underlie this. This CDR3 is also generated by other DNA sequences in the sample. The genes are TRBV19 and TRBJ2-6; D is ambiguous. The CDR3 spans 13 residues. Germline-derived CDR1 and CDR2 are LNHDA and SQIVND (reference sequence). The chain's CDR3 is CASSETGANVLTF. The CDR3 nucleotides are TGCGCCAGTAGTGAGACTGGGGCCAACGTCCTGACTTTC.

This sequence joins TRBV19 and TRBJ2-2; possible D gene TRBD1, 6 bases. Trimming took off 4 bases at V and 1 base at J, with 13 bases between the two ends. There are 16 residues in the CDR3. CDR1 is LNHDA, CDR2 SQIVND, per germline (reference sequence). The CDR3 DNA follows: TGTGCCAGTAGTACCCCCGGGACACGGAACACCGGGGAGCTGTTTTTT. Amino acid sequence: CASSTPGTRNTGELFF.

The rearrangement joins TRBV6-1 to TRBJ1-5; D is unclear. In germline, CDR1 is MNHNS, CDR2 SASEGT. V lost 9 bases to trimming and J lost 9 bases, with 6 bases between them. The CDR3 runs to 9 residues. CDR3 DNA: TGTGCCAGTGGAGCGCCCCAGCATTTT. Amino acids: CASGAPQHF.

In this sample, this clone turned up once. This chain uses TRBV19 with TRBJ2-3, with unresolved D. This CDR3 spans 18 amino acids. CDR1 and CDR2 from the germline V gene are LNHDA and SQIVND (reference sequence). V shed 1 base and J shed 0 bases, with 17 bases lying between them. The chain's CDR3 is CASSIAVSTLSSTDTQYF. DNA for the CDR3: TGTGCCAGTAGTATAGCCGTCTCGACACTCAGTAGCACAGATACGCAGTATTTT.

The chain combines TRBV13 with TRBJ2-1; TRBD2 aligns across 11 bases. Germline V gene sequence: CDR1 PRHDT, CDR2 FYEKMQ (reference sequence). CDR3 length equals 15 residues. Losses at the gene ends were 5 bases for V and 7 bases for J; bases not matched to a gene: 7. CDR3 sequence: CASSRQGLAENEQFF. CDR3 in DNA: TGTGCCAGCAGCCGACAGGGACTAGCGGAAAATGAGCAGTTCTTC. Full variable domain (missing parts from reference TRBV13 and TRBJ2-1): AAGVIQSPRHLIKEKRETATLKCYPIPRHDTVYWYQQGPGQDPQFLISFYEKMQSDKGSIPDRFSAQQFSDYHSELNMSSLELGDSALYFCASSRQGLAENEQFFGPGTRLTVL.

The chain has TRBV7-9 and TRBJ2-2, with D unclear. CDR3 length equals 13 residues. Trimming stripped 4 bases from V and 0 bases from J, with 3 bases between. CDR1 SEHNR and CDR2 FQNEAQ come from the germline V gene (reference sequence). In nucleotides, the CDR3 is TGTGCCAGCAGCTCCGCGAACACCGGGGAGCTGTTTTTT. This translates into CASSSANTGELFF.

This clone was seen a single time. Other DNA sequences within the sample encode an identical CDR3. This chain joins TRBV27 and TRBJ1-2, with D perhaps matching TRBD1 (6 bases). The V end was cut by 2 bases, the J end by 5 bases, with 9 bases between. Germline V gene data show CDR1 as MNHEY and CDR2 as SMNVEV (reference sequence). The CDR3 has 13 amino acids. As DNA, the CDR3 is TGTGCCAGCAGTTTAACAGGGATTTATGGCTACACCTTC. This gives the protein CASSLTGIYGYTF.

The chain couples TRBV5-1 to TRBJ2-3; 9 bases agree with TRBD2. Trimming at V came to 4 bases and at J to 6 bases, leaving 24 bases not matched to a gene. The germline CDR1 and CDR2 sequences are SGHRS and YFSETQ. This CDR3 has 20 amino acids. CDR3 nucleotides: TGCGCCAGCAGCACAAAGGGACAGTCAATCCGGACTAGCGAGCTTGATACGCAGTATTTT. Translating gives CASSTKGQSIRTSELDTQYF.

This clone appeared once. The V gene is TRBV7-9, the J gene TRBJ2-3; 7 bases line up with TRBD2. V was clipped by 5 bases and J by 12 bases; unmatched bases: 11. Germline V gene lookup returns CDR1 SEHNR and CDR2 FQNEAQ (reference sequence). This CDR3 has 13 amino acids. The chain's CDR3 is CASSIPGGRFQYF. In nucleotides, the CDR3 is TGTGCCAGCAGCATCCCAGGCGGGAGATTTCAGTATTTT.

This chain connects TRBV28 to TRBJ2-5; 11 bases agree with TRBD1. Germline CDR1 and CDR2: MDHEN and SYDVKM. V lost 8 bases to trimming and J lost 3 bases; unmatched junction nucleotides: 5. The CDR3 loop spans 14 amino acids. CDR3 sequence reads: CASGWGQGEETQYF. CDR3 nucleotides: TGTGCCAGCGGTTGGGGACAGGGGGAAGAGACCCAGTACTTC. Variable domain in full (rest from reference TRBV28 and TRBJ2-5): DVKVTQSSRYLVKRTGEKVFLECVQDMDHENMFWYRQDPGLGLRLIYFSYDVKMKEKGDIPEGYSVSREKKERFSLILESASTNQTSMYLCASGWGQGEETQYFGPGTRLLVL.

The sample holds a few counts of this clone. V is TRBV28 and J is TRBJ2-7; 10 bases fit TRBD1. The CDR3 totals 13 residues. V lost 4 bases and J lost 10; bases outside the gene matches: 7. CDR1 MDHEN and CDR2 SYDVKM come from the germline V gene. The CDR3 DNA sequence: TGTGCCAGCAGTTCCGGGACAGGGGTCAATCAGTACTTC. As protein: CASSSGTGVNQYF. Variable domain in full (rest from reference TRBV28 and TRBJ2-7): DVKVTQSSRYLVKRTGEKVFLECVQDMDHENMFWYRQDPGLGLRLIYFSYDVKMKEKGDIPEGYSVSREKKERFSLILESASTNQTSMYLCASSSGTGVNQYFGPGTRLTVT.

As regards this clone: Germline and junction disagree at one end, which may indicate a read error. This chain uses TRBV27 with TRBJ2-7; 9 nucleotides align to TRBD2. Germline CDR1 reads MNHEY; CDR2 reads SMNVEV (reference sequence). This CDR3 contains 15 residues. CDR3 sequence (DNA): TGTGCCAGCAGTGCCAGGGGGACTAGCTCCAACGAGCAGTACTTC. It translates to CASSARGTSSNEQYF.

Remarks on this clone: Other DNA variants within this sample encode the same CDR3. This chain uses TRBV7-9 with TRBJ2-5; possibly TRBD1 for D (6 bases). CDR3 length: 12 amino acids. The V end was cut by 4 bases, the J end by 5 bases, with 8 bases between. From germline, CDR1 is SEHNR and CDR2 FQNEAQ (reference sequence). CDR3 protein: CASSSTGETQYF. The CDR3 coding sequence is TGTGCCAGCAGCTCAACAGGGGAGACCCAGTACTTC.

The chain combines TRBV6-6 with TRBJ2-1; TRBD2 agrees at 12 bases. This CDR3 spans 15 amino acids. CDR1 is MNHNY, CDR2 SVGAGI, per germline (reference sequence). The trim removed 5 bases at V and 4 bases at J, leaving 3 bases unmatched. CDR3 protein: CASSRTSGEYNEQFF. The CDR3 DNA follows: TGTGCCAGCAGTAGGACTAGCGGGGAGTACAATGAGCAGTTCTTC.

The V and J genes are TRBV19 and TRBJ2-7, with 11 bases lining up with TRBD2. CDR1 and CDR2 from the germline V gene are LNHDA and SQIVND (reference sequence). The CDR3 loop spans 16 amino acids. The V segment lost 3 bases and the J segment 0 bases; nucleotides outside the gene matches: 4. CDR3 amino acids: CASSISSGGRSYEQYF. For the CDR3, the DNA is TGTGCCAGTAGTATTTCTAGCGGGGGGCGCTCCTACGAGCAGTACTTC.

The chain employs TRBV5-1 and TRBJ1-1; the D is unclear. Trimming removed 0 bases from V and 1 base from J, with 10 bases in between. CDR1 and CDR2 from the germline V gene are SGHRS and YFSETQ. The CDR3 covers 15 residues. The CDR3 sequence is CASSLELAGNTEAFF. In nucleotides, the CDR3 is TGCGCCAGCAGCTTGGAGTTGGCTGGGAACACTGAAGCTTTCTTT. Based on the CDR3 plus reference TRBV5-1 and TRBJ1-1, the full variable domain is KAGVTQTPRYLIKTRGQQVTLSCSPISGHRSVSWYQQTPGQGLQFLFEYFSETQRNKGNFPGRFSGRQFSNSRSEMNVSTLELGDSALYLCASSLELAGNTEAFFGQGTRLTVV.

The CDR3 DNA sequence: TGCGCCAGCAGCCTCGAAGGGACTAGCGGGGGTTACGAGCAGTACTTC. Encoded protein: CASSLEGTSGGYEQYF. The chain has TRBV5-1 and TRBJ2-7, with TRBD2 matching 14 bases. This CDR3 contains 16 residues. In germline, CDR1 is SGHRS, CDR2 YFSETQ. The V gene end was trimmed by 4 bases and the J gene end by 4 bases; junction bases not matched to a gene: 7.

This clone was recorded once. The chain combines TRBV19 with TRBJ2-1; 10 positions agree with TRBD2. Trimming took 5 bases from V and 2 from J; bases not matched to a gene: 9. The CDR3 extends over 17 amino acids. Germline loops: CDR1 LNHDA, CDR2 SQIVND (reference sequence). This CDR3 reads CASSAPRSGRTYNEQFF. The CDR3 DNA is TGTGCCAGTAGTGCCCCTCGTAGCGGGAGGACCTACAATGAGCAGTTCTTC.